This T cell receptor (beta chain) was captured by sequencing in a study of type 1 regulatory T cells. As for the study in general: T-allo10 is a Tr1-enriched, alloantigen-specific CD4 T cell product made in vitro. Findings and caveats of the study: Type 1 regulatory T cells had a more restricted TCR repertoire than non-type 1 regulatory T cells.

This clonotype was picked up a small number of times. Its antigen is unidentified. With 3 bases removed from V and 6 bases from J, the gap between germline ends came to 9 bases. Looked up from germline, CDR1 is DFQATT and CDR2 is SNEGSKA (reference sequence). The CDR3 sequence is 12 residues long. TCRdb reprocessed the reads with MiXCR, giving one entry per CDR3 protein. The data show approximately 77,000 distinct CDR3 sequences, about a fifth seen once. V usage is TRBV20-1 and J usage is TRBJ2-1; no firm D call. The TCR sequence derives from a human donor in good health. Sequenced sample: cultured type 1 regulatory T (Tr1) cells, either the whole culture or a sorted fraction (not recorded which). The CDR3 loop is CSASYNGNEQFF. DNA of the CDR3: TGCAGTGCTAGTTATAATGGCAATGAGCAGTTCTTC.